This T cell receptor beta chain was recovered during a study of T cell responses to AZD1222 COVID-19 vaccine. Study results and caveats: Spike was spanned by vaccine-associated CD4 TCRs, with dominance at 160-218 and 743-854. Baseline serostatus was positive in only a handful of AZD1222 recipients. There were mostly white British donors and more females than males, and clonal diversity was possibly underestimated. With two AZD1222 doses given, Spike-specific TCR breadth and depth both rose.

Clones were sequenced by immunoSEQ multiplex PCR, and TCRdb holds only the in-frame ones, with some missing. The profile shows 150,000 to 200,000 clones, approximately 91% of them singletons. As for this clone: Its specificity is not known.

This receptor was taken from an adult in good health. Source: peripheral blood, taken on day 0 of AZD1222 vaccination.

The CDR3 reads CATSDPGTGVVYGYTF. The CDR3 bases are TGTGCCACCAGTGACCCCGGGACAGGGGTTGTCTATGGCTACACCTTC. The chain recombines TRBV24-1 with TRBJ1-2; the match to TRBD1 covers 10 bases. The CDR3 has 16 amino acids. V trimming: 4 bases; J trimming: 4 bases; junction bases outside the gene matches: 8. CDR1 is KGHDR and CDR2 is SFDVKD in the germline V gene.